A selection of T cell receptor beta chains follows, all from one sample in a study of T cell responses to AZD1222 COVID-19 vaccine. Libraries were prepared by immunoSEQ multiplex PCR; TCRdb keeps only in-frame clonotypes and omits some of them. The profile covers 150,000 to 200,000 clones, with 90% to 95% appearing a single time and about 9% taken by the ten largest. Sequencing used peripheral blood, obtained on day 0 of AZD1222 vaccination. The receptors derive from an adult in good health. The CDR3 runs from the conserved cysteine through the conserved F or W. Fields, in order: V gene, J gene, CDR3 protein.

TRBV2,TRBJ2-2,CASSVSTSGMNTGELFF
TRBV18,TRBJ1-5,CASSPPGGSNQPQHF
TRBV15,TRBJ2-3,CATSRASITDTQYF
TRBV3-1/TRBV3-2,TRBJ2-7,CASSQARGYSEQYF
TRBV13,TRBJ1-3,CASSNWDIPSGNTIYF
TRBV27,TRBJ2-2,CASSLADTGELFF
TRBV18,TRBJ2-3,CASSTEGGRTDTQYF
TRBV4-2,TRBJ2-2,CASSQDFRRIAHNTGELFF
TRBV5-1,TRBJ1-6,CASSPGPTGRSYNSPLHF
TRBV5-1,TRBJ2-3,CASSFSTSGRTDTQYF
TRBV23-1,TRBJ2-4,CASSQEVTIAKNIQYF
TRBV28,TRBJ2-5,CASRGAGRQETQYF
TRBV5-6,TRBJ2-2,CASSSLPSGELFF
TRBV12-3/TRBV12-4,TRBJ2-1,CASSPTLRNEQFF
TRBV28,TRBJ1-1,CAITGARPNTEAFF
TRBV25-1,TRBJ2-2,CASSKTGELFF
TRBV12-3/TRBV12-4,TRBJ1-2,CASKLGTYGYTF